This TCR beta chain was sequenced in a study of early T cells in non-severe SARS-CoV-2 infection listed by TCRdb under 2021. A note on the overall study: Bulk RNA from unsorted whole blood was used for TCR sequencing, so alpha and beta chains could not be paired.

A case-control design nested within a healthcare worker cohort in London, UK, was used, with weekly nasopharyngeal swab PCR tests and blood sampling performed. Healthcare workers were recruited between 23 and 31 March 2020, during the week of the UK lockdown, and were followed weekly for up to about 15 weeks. This clonotype has just a few counts. The antigen it recognizes is unknown. No clone much larger than this one lies a single base away; base qualities are absent. Overall results and qualifications from the work: VDJdb matching was skewed toward anti-spike CD8 responses and likely underestimated virus-specific expansions by missing private and CD4 specificities.

CDR1 MRHNA and CDR2 SNTAGT are derived from the germline V gene. The CDR3 runs 16 residues from the cysteine to the phenylalanine. Only the CDR3 DNA is retained, 48 bases long and in frame from the first base. The germline ends are 14 bases apart after V is trimmed by 3 bases and J by 2 bases. The library came from 5' RACE. This sample was sequenced with a NextSeq 500. The TCR library protocol attached unique molecular identifiers to individual cDNA molecules to correct for sequencing error and PCR bias. Both TCR alpha and beta chains were sequenced, and tight co-correlation was observed between alpha and beta sequence abundances in each sample. Under the source paper's analysis protocol: V gene, J gene and CDR3 annotation of TCR sequences was performed with Decombinator V4. TCRs were defined as expanded if a significant change between any two time points was detected under a Poisson model with p below 0.0001. TCR abundances were normalised to the total number of TCRs sequenced per sample and expressed as counts per million. MAIT TCRs were defined by TRAV1-2 paired with TRAJ12, TRAJ20 or TRAJ33, and iNKT TCRs by TRAV10 paired with TRAJ18. A search of VDJdb, accessed on 1 November 2021, was run for TCRs annotated to CMV, EBV and SARS-CoV-2, with TCRs annotated for multiple antigens excluded. In TCRdb, the public reads were trimmed at Q25 with fastp and aligned with MiXCR, with productive beta chains retained. Records with the same CDR3 protein are collapsed into one entry carrying the most frequent genes and DNA. TCRdb, not the authors, supplied the V and J calls. The sample profile shows 56,000 or so distinct CDR3 sequences; more than 9% of them were found once. The ten biggest clones cover roughly 6% of the sample.

This clonotype originated in an adult who was a healthcare worker with PCR-confirmed SARS-CoV-2 infection or an uninfected control (not recorded which). Recombination connected TRBV6-4 to TRBJ2-1; a confident D gene designation cannot be given. What was sequenced was whole blood. The encoded CDR3 is CASSEQGFATYNEQFF. Read as DNA, the sequence is TGTGCCAGCAGTGAGCAAGGGTTTGCCACCTACAATGAGCAGTTCTTC.